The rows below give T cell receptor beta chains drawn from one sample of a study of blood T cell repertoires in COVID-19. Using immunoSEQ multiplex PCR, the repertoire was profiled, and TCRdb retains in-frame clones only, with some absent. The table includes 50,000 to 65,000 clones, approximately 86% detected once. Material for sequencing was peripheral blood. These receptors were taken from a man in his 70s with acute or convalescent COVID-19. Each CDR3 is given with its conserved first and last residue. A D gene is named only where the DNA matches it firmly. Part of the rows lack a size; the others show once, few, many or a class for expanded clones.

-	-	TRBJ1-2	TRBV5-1	TGCGCCAGCAGCTTGGATGCCCTGGGGCGGTATGGCTACACCTTC	CASSLDALGRYGYTF
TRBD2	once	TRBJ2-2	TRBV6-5	TGTGCCAGCAGCTGGCCTAGCGGCACCGGGGAGCTGTTTTTT	CASSWPSGTGELFF
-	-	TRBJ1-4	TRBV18	TGTGCCAGCTCACCGTCCAGGGTGGGTGAAAAACTGTTTTTT	CASSPSRVGEKLFF
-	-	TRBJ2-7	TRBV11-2	TGTGCCAGCAGACGCCTTACCGGTTTGGAGCAGTACTTC	CASRRLTGLEQYF
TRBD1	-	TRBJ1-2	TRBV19	TGTGCCAGTAGTATGGGCCAGGGGGCAGTCTATGGCTACACCTTC	CASSMGQGAVYGYTF
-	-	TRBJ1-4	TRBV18	TGTGCCAGCTCACTTACGGGGGGAACTAATGAAAAACTGTTTTTT	CASSLTGGTNEKLFF
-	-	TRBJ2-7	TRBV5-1	TGCGCCAGCAGCTACCCGACAAGCTCGGGGGAGCAGTACTTC	CASSYPTSSGEQYF
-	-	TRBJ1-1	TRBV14	TGTGCCAGCAGCCAAGAACAGGGAATCACTGAAGCTTTCTTT	CASSQEQGITEAFF
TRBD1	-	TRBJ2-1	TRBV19	TGTGCCAGTAAGGGGGCGACAACCCTCTACAATGAGCAGTTCTTC	CASKGATTLYNEQFF
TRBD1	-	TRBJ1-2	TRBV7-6	TGTGCCAGCAGCTTAGTCGGGACAGGGGACGGCTACACCTTC	CASSLVGTGDGYTF
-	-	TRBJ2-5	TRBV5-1	TGCGCCAGCAGCTTGGTGACAGGAGAGACCCAGTACTTC	CASSLVTGETQYF
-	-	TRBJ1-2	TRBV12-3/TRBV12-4	TGTGCCAGCAGTTTAAGGGGGTCGATGGGCTACACCTTC	CASSLRGSMGYTF
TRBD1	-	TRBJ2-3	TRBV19	TGTGCCAGTCCTTCGGACAGGGGAACGCAGTATTTT	CASPSDRGTQYF
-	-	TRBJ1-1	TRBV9	TGTGCCAGCAGCGTAGTAGATGAGACTGAAGCTTTCTTT	CASSVVDETEAFF
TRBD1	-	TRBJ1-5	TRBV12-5	TGTGCTAGTGGTTTGGAACCAGGGGGCAAGCCCCAGCATTTT	CASGLEPGGKPQHF
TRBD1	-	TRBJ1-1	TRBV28	TGTGCCAGCACCGGGACAGTGAACACTGAAGCTTTCTTT	CASTGTVNTEAFF
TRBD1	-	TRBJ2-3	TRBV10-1	TGCGCCAGCAGTGGGTCAGCGGGGACAGGGACAGATACGCAGTATTTT	CASSGSAGTGTDTQYF
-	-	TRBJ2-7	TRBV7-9	TGTGCCAGCAGCTTGGAGGGGACGACCGAGCAGTACTTC	CASSLEGTTEQYF
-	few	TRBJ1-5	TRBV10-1	TGCGCCAGCAGTGAGTCACACAATCAGCCCCAGCATTTT	CASSESHNQPQHF
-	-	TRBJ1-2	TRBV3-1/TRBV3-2	TGTGCCAGCAGCCCCCCAGGGTTCGGCTACACCTTC	CASSPPGFGYTF
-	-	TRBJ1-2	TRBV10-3	TGTGCCATCAGCGAGGCAGGGTACGGCTACACCTTC	CAISEAGYGYTF
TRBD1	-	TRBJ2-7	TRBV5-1	TGCGCCAGCAGGTCCGGGACAGGGGATCTCTCCGAGCAGTACTTC	CASRSGTGDLSEQYF